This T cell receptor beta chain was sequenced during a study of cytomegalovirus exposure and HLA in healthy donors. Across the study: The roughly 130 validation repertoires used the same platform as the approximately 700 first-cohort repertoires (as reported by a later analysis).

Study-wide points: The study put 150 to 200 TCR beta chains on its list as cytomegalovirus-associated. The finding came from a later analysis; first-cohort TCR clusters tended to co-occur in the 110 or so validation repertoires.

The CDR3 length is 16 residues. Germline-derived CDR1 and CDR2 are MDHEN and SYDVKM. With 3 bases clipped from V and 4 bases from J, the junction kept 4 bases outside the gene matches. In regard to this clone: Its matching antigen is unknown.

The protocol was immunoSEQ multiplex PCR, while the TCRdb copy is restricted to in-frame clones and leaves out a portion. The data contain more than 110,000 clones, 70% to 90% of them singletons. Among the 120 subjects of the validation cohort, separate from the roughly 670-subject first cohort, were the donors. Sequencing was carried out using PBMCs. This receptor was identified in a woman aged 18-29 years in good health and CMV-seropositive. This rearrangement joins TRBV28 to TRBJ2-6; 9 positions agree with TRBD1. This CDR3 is CASSLGQGAGANVLTF. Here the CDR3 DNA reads TGTGCCAGCAGTTTGGGACAGGGAGCAGGGGCCAACGTCCTGACTTTC.